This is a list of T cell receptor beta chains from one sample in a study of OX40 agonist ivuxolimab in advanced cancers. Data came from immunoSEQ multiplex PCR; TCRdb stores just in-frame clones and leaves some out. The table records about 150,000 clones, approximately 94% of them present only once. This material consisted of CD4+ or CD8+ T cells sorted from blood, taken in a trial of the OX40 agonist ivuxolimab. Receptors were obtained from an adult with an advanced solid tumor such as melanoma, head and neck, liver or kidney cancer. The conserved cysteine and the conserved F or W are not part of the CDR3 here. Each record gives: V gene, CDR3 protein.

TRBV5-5,ASSLNVGSWGEQY
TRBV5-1,ASKAQGARGEKLF
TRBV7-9,ASDNAGGHNSPLH
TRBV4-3,ASSHPDRSSYNSPLH
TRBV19,ATQLPGPSSGANVLT
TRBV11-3,ASSLEYSQGALHSGNTIY
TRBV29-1,SVSPRSYSGNTIY
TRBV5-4,ASSLDSVRARGETQY
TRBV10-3,AISESNTGELF
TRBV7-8,ASSLMQGTEAF
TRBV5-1,ASSWALSPSYNEQF
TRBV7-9,ASSSPRDRTGTEQY
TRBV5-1,ASSLGGSSGNTIY
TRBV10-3,AIKGGGTDTQY
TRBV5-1,ASQGLAGGPGETQY
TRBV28,ASSLPGGSYEQY
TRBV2,ASSTGGYQPQH
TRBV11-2,ASSLAKVGNEPYEQY
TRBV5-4,ASSLRRATDTQY
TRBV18,ASSPTGSTDTQY
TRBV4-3,ASSQDRGLINEKLF
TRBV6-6,ASSYADTQY
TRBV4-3,ASSQDSSSGGNSYEQY
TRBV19,ASSIVGIKAHEQY
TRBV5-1,ASSLVGQGINYGYT
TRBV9,ASSDGTQETQY
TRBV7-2,ASSLGTSGPNTGELF
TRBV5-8,ASSLPTGGINEQY
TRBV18,ASSPYAEGEYYGYT
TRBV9,ASSLTGGSEAF
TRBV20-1,SAPVLAIQY
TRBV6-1,ASSRQGKEEQF
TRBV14,ASSPLGVSYEQY
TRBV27,ASSLEGNYGYT
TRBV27,ASARDQSYEQY
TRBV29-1,SEAGQTYNEQF